The TCR beta chain under discussion was sequenced for a study of blood T cell repertoires in COVID-19. Study in general: Acute and convalescent COVID-19 samples came from the United States, Italy and Spain.

Sequenced by immunoSEQ multiplex PCR; TCRdb stores in-frame clones only, minus some. The sample includes approximately 45,000 clones, around 83% seen only once; the top ten take over 5%. The V end was cut by 8 bases, the J end by 0 bases, with 7 bases between. Germline V gene data show CDR1 as SEHNR and CDR2 as FQNEAQ (reference sequence). This CDR3 has 13 residues. V gene TRBV7-9 combines with J gene TRBJ2-2, with D unclear. Sample: peripheral blood. The sequence was collected from a woman older than 75 with acute or convalescent COVID-19. As DNA, the CDR3 is TGTGCCAGCGAGCCGGCGAACACCGGGGAGCTGTTTTTT. Translation gives CASEPANTGELFF.